The next 20 T cell receptor beta chains were all read from a single sample in a study of cytomegalovirus exposure and HLA in healthy donors. Primers included in the PCR were 60 Vbeta and 13 Jbeta primers. Some clones are missing from TCRdb's copy, which holds only in-frame ones; the method was immunoSEQ multiplex PCR. The sample yields around 170,000 clones, about four fifths seen once. Material for sequencing was PBMCs. These receptors were taken from a woman aged 45-59 years in good health and CMV-seronegative.

This clone has a single count. The rearrangement links TRBV6-5 to TRBJ2-1; 10 bases align to TRBD1. The CDR3 runs 14 residues. Germline CDR1 and CDR2: MNHEY and SVGAGI. The V gene end was trimmed by 6 bases and the J gene end by 6 bases; junction bases not matched to a gene: 5. The CDR3 sequence: CASRLGDRGNEQFF. The DNA of the CDR3 is TGTGCCAGCAGGCTCGGGGACAGGGGCAATGAGCAGTTCTTC.

The rearrangement uses TRBV5-1 and TRBJ1-3; 7 bases are shared with TRBD1. Per germline, CDR1 SGHRS and CDR2 YFSETQ. CDR3 length: 14 residues. V dropped 2 bases and J dropped 9; count of bases not matched to a gene: 8. The CDR3 DNA sequence: TGCGCCAGCAGCTTAACCGGGACAGAGGGCACCATATATTTT. Translating gives CASSLTGTEGTIYF.

The CDR3 bases are TGTGCCAGCGGCAGTGACCTAGCGGGGAAAGGTCGCATCTACGAGCAGTACTTC. Its translation is CASGSDLAGKGRIYEQYF. V and J are TRBV28 and TRBJ2-7; TRBD2 matches at 9 bases. Germline V lookup: CDR1 MDHEN, CDR2 SYDVKM. The CDR3 is 18 amino acids. With V trimmed by 8 bases and J by 3 bases, 20 bases remained unmatched. The whole variable domain, remainder taken from reference TRBV28 and TRBJ2-7, is DVKVTQSSRYLVKRTGEKVFLECVQDMDHENMFWYRQDPGLGLRLIYFSYDVKMKEKGDIPEGYSVSREKKERFSLILESASTNQTSMYLCASGSDLAGKGRIYEQYFGPGTRLTVT.

The V gene is TRBV10-3, the J gene TRBJ2-7; D perhaps matches TRBD1 (6 bases). CDR1 and CDR2 from the germline V gene are ENHRY and SYGVKD. CDR3 length: 13 residues. V was trimmed by 11 bases and J by 6 bases, leaving 20 bases between them. The DNA for the CDR3 is TGTGCCGCCCACCCCGAGGGGGTTCCCGAGCAGTACTTC. It translates to CAAHPEGVPEQYF.

The genes are TRBV5-8 and TRBJ2-7, with D tentatively TRBD2 (7 bases). The CDR3 extends over 18 amino acids. In germline, CDR1 is SGHTS, CDR2 YDEGEE. V lost 2 bases to trimming and J lost 4 bases, with 25 bases between them. The CDR3 DNA is TGTGCCAGCAGCTTTATGTCTTGGGCGGGGGCCTTCGGGTACGAGCAGTACTTC. Translation: CASSFMSWAGAFGYEQYF.

V and J are TRBV2 and TRBJ1-5; D may be TRBD1 (5 bases). Germline values: CDR1 SNHLY, CDR2 FYNNEI. V gave up 4 bases and J gave up 0 bases, with 13 bases separating them. The CDR3 sequence is 16 residues long. The CDR3: CASSVGGLYSNQPQHF. CDR3 nucleotides: TGTGCCAGCAGTGTTGGGGGGTTGTATAGCAATCAGCCCCAGCATTTT.

The chain carries TRBV7-9 and TRBJ2-2, with D possibly being TRBD2 (5 bases). The CDR3 contains 15 residues. Germline V gene sequence: CDR1 SEHNR, CDR2 FQNEAQ (reference sequence). V lost 3 bases, J lost 1 base, and 9 bases lay in between. The CDR3 DNA reads TGTGCCAGCAGCTTTGACGGAGGGAACACCGGGGAGCTGTTTTTT. It translates to CASSFDGGNTGELFF.

V gene TRBV18 combines with J gene TRBJ1-4; tentatively, D is TRBD1 (6 bases). This CDR3 has 13 residues. V was cut by 2 bases and J by 5 bases, with 6 bases left in between. Looked up from germline, CDR1 is KGHSH and CDR2 is LQKENI. The CDR3 reads CASSPDRNEKLFF. In DNA form, the CDR3 reads TGTGCCAGCTCACCAGACAGGAATGAAAAACTGTTTTTT. Based on the CDR3 plus reference TRBV18 and TRBJ1-4, the full variable domain is NAGVMQNPRHLVRRRGQEARLRCSPMKGHSHVYWYRQLPEEGLKFMVYLQKENIIDESGMPKERFSAEFPKEGPSILRIQQVVRGDSAAYFCASSPDRNEKLFFGSGTQLSVL.

The chain links TRBV4-1 to TRBJ2-2; 10 bases are shared with TRBD2. Germline CDR1 is MGHRA and CDR2 is YSYEKL. V shed 0 bases, J shed 1 base, and the junction held 2 bases outside the gene matches. The CDR3 length is 17 residues. CDR3 in DNA: TGCGCCAGCAGCCAAGAATTAGCGGGAGGGAACACCGGGGAGCTGTTTTTT. Translation: CASSQELAGGNTGELFF.

This clone was observed once. The gene calls are TRBV13 and TRBJ1-2; a weak D match, TRBD1 (5 bases). V gave up 5 bases and J gave up 1 base, with 17 bases separating them. CDR1 is PRHDT, CDR2 FYEKMQ, per germline (reference sequence). The CDR3 has 16 residues. The CDR3 coding sequence is TGTGCCAGCAGCCCCCACGGGACTAGACATAACTATGGCTACACCTTC. Residues: CASSPHGTRHNYGYTF.

V gene TRBV7-8 combines with J gene TRBJ1-5, with a weak D call TRBD1 (6 bases). V lost 2 bases and J 2 bases, leaving 7 bases between the germline ends. Germline-derived CDR1 and CDR2 are SGHVS and FQNEAQ. There are 14 residues in the CDR3. The CDR3 protein is CASSLPGGNQPQHF. The DNA for the CDR3 is TGTGCCAGCAGCTTACCAGGGGGCAATCAGCCCCAGCATTTT. The complete variable domain, with remaining parts taken from reference TRBV7-8 and TRBJ1-5, reads GAGVSQSPRYKVAKRGQDVALRCDPISGHVSLFWYQQALGQGPEFLTYFQNEAQLDKSGLPSDRFFAERPEGSVSTLKIQRTQQEDSAVYLCASSLPGGNQPQHFGDGTRLSIL.

The chain joins TRBV18 to TRBJ1-1, with a possible D match to TRBD1 (6 bases). This CDR3 spans 16 amino acids. The germline V gene has CDR1 KGHSH and CDR2 LQKENI. With 6 bases removed from V and 5 bases from J, the gap between germline ends came to 22 bases. The CDR3: CASSIAGGPTGTEAFF. CDR3 coding DNA: TGTGCCAGCTCGATTGCGGGGGGCCCAACGGGGACTGAAGCTTTCTTT.

The gene calls are TRBV27 and TRBJ2-3; 7 bases are a match to TRBD2. V shed 6 bases and J 0 bases; nucleotides not matched to a gene: 6. CDR1 is MNHEY and CDR2 is SMNVEV in the germline V gene (reference sequence). The CDR3 runs to 15 residues. The CDR3 nucleotides read TGTGCCAGCAGGTCTTTGCGGGAGAGCACAGATACGCAGTATTTT. This encodes CASRSLRESTDTQYF.

The rearrangement joins TRBV6-6 to TRBJ2-3; possible D gene TRBD2, 6 bases. V lost 6 bases and J 9 bases, leaving 13 bases between the germline ends. CDR1 MNHNY and CDR2 SVGAGI come from the germline V gene (reference sequence). The CDR3 runs to 12 residues. CDR3 bases: TGTGCCAGCAGGGAGGGGCGTTCAACGCAGTATTTT. Translating gives CASREGRSTQYF.

The gene calls are TRBV7-8 and TRBJ2-4; 9 bases match TRBD2. Germline values: CDR1 SGHVS, CDR2 FQNEAQ. This CDR3 is 16 amino acids long. J was trimmed by 7 bases and V by 2 bases; bases with no gene match: 9. CDR3 sequence: CASSLSAGGPGNIQYF. The CDR3 DNA sequence: TGTGCCAGCAGCTTATCCGCGGGAGGGCCAGGGAACATTCAGTACTTC.

The chain couples TRBV28 to TRBJ2-3, with 9 bases lining up with TRBD2. CDR3 length: 17 amino acids. Germline V gives CDR1 MDHEN, CDR2 SYDVKM. Trimming cost V 1 base and J 2 bases; bases outside gene matches: 7. This CDR3 is CASSLSSAGGYTDTQYF. The CDR3 region has the DNA TGTGCCAGCAGTTTATCTTCGGCGGGAGGGTACACAGATACGCAGTATTTT.

The chain carries TRBV28 and TRBJ1-5; D remains unclear. Germline V lookup: CDR1 MDHEN, CDR2 SYDVKM. V shed 10 bases and J shed 4 bases, with 14 bases lying between them. CDR3 length equals 13 residues. The CDR3 region has the DNA TGTGCCACCCGCAGATTTACGAATCAGCCCCAGCATTTT. It codes for CATRRFTNQPQHF.

This clone was seen a handful of times. The CDR3 protein is CASSPPTGNTEAFF. As DNA, the CDR3 is TGTGCCAGCAGCCCTCCGACGGGGAACACTGAAGCTTTCTTT. The chain links TRBV7-3 to TRBJ1-1; D gene unclear. This CDR3 comprises 14 residues. The V gene's germline CDR1 is SGHTA and CDR2 FQGTGA. The germline V and J ends were trimmed by 5 bases and 1 base, with 11 bases remaining between them.

This clone appeared a few times. This sequence joins TRBV11-3 and TRBJ1-2, with D perhaps TRBD1 (6 bases). The CDR3 extends over 12 amino acids. Germline CDR1 and CDR2: SGHNT and YENEEA. V was trimmed by 5 bases and J by 6 bases, leaving 10 bases between them. The CDR3 coding sequence is TGTGCCAGCAGCCTCAGGGGACATGGCTACACCTTC. It translates to CASSLRGHGYTF.

The gene calls are TRBV27 and TRBJ2-1, with TRBD2 identical over 8 bases. CDR1 is MNHEY and CDR2 is SMNVEV in the germline V gene (reference sequence). V lost 7 bases and J lost 7; bases outside the gene matches: 9. The CDR3 is 14 amino acids. This chain's CDR3 is CASIQAGVGNEQFF. CDR3 DNA sequence: TGTGCCAGCATACAAGCGGGAGTAGGGAATGAGCAGTTCTTC.